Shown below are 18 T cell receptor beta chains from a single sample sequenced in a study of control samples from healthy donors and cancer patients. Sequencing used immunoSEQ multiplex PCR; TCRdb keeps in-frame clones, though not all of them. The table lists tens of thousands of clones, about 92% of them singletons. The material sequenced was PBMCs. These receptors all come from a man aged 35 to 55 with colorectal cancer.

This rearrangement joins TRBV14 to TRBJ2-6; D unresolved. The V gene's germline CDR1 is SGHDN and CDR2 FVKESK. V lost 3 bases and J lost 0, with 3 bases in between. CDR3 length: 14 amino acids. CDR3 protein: CASSQNSGANVLTF. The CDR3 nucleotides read TGTGCCAGCAGCCAGAACTCTGGGGCCAACGTCCTGACTTTC.

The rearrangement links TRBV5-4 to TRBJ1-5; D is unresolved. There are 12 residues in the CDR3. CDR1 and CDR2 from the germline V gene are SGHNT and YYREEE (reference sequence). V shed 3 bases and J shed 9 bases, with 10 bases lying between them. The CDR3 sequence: CASSSGAGPQHF. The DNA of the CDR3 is TGTGCCAGCAGCTCGGGCGCGGGGCCCCAGCATTTT.

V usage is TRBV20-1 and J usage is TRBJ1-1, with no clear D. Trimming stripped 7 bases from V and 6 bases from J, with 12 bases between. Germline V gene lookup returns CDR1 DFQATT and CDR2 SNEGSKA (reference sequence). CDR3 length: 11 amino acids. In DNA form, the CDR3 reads TGCAGTGTTATTTCTCGACCTGAAGCTTTCTTT. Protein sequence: CSVISRPEAFF.

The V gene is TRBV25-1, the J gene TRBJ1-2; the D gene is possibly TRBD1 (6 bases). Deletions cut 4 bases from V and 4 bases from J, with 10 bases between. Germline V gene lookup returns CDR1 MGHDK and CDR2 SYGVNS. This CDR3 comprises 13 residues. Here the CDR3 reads CASSGGHLYGYTF. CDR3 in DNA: TGTGCCAGCAGTGGGGGACACCTCTATGGCTACACCTTC.

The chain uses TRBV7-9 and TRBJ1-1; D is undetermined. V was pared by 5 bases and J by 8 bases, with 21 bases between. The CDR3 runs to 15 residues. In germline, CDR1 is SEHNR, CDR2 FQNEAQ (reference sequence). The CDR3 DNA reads TGTGCCAGCAGCGGGCCGTCAGGCTACCCGTCGGAAGCTTTCTTT. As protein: CASSGPSGYPSEAFF.

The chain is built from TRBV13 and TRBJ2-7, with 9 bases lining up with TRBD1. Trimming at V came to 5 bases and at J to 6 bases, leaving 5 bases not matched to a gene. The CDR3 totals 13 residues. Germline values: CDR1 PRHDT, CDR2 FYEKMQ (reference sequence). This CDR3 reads CASSRTGAGEQYF. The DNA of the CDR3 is TGTGCCAGCAGCAGGACAGGGGCGGGCGAGCAGTACTTC.

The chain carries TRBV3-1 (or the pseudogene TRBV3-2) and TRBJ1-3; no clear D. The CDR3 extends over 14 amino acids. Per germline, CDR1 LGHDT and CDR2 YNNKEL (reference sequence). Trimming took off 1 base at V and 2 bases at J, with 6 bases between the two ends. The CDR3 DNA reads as TGTGCCAGCAGCCAAGGAGGTACTGGAAACACCATATATTTT. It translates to CASSQGGTGNTIYF.

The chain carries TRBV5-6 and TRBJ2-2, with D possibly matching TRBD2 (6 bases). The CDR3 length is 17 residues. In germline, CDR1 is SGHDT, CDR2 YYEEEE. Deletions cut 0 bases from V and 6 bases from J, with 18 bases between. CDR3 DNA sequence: TGTGCCAGCAGCTTGGCATTTCGCCCCTCGGGGGCCGGGGAGCTGTTTTTT. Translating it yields CASSLAFRPSGAGELFF.

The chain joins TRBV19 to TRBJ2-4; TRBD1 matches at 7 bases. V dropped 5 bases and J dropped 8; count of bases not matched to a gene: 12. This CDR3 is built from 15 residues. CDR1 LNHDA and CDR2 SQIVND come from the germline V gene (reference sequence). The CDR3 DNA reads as TGTGCCAGTAGTCGCCAGGGGGTTCGGACTGACATTCAGTACTTC. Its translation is CASSRQGVRTDIQYF.

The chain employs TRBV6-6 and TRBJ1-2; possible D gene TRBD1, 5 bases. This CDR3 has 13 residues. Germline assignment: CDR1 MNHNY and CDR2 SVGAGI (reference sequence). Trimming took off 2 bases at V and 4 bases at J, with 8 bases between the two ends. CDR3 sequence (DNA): TGTGCCAGCAGTTACGGGGCCGGCTATGGCTACACCTTC. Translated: CASSYGAGYGYTF.

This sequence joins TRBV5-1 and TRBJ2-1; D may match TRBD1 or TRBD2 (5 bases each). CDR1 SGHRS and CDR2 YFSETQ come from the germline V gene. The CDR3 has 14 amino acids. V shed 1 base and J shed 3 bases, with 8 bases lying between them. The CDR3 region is CASSLSGGYNEQFF. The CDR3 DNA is TGCGCCAGCAGCTTGTCTGGGGGCTACAATGAGCAGTTCTTC.

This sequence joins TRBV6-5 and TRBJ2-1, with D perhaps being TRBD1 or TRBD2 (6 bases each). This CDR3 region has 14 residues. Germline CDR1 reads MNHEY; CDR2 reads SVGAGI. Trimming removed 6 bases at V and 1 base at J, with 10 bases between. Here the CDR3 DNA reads TGTGCCAGCAGGAAGGGGGGTTCCTACAATGAGCAGTTCTTC. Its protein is CASRKGGSYNEQFF.

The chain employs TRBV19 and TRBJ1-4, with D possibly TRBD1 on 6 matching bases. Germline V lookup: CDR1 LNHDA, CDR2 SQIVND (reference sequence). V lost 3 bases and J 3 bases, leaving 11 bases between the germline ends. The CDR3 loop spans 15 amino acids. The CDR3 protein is CASSMSRTANEKLFF. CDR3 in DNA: TGTGCCAGTAGTATGTCGCGGACAGCTAATGAAAAACTGTTTTTT.

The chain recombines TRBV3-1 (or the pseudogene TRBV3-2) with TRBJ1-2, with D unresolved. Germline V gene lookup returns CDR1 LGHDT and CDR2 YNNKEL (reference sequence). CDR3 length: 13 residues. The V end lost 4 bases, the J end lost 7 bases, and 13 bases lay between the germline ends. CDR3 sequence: CASSLSNLGGYTF. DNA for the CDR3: TGTGCCAGCAGCCTCAGTAATCTGGGTGGCTACACCTTC.

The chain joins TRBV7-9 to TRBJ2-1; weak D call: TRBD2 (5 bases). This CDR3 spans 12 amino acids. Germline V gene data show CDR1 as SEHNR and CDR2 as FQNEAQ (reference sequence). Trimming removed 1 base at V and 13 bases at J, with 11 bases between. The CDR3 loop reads CASSLDKLAQFF. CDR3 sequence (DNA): TGTGCCAGCAGCTTAGACAAGCTAGCCCAGTTCTTC.

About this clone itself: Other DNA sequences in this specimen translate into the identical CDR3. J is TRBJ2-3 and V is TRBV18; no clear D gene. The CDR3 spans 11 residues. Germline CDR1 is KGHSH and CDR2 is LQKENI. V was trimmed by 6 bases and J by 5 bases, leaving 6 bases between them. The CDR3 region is CASSPGDTQYF. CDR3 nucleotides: TGTGCCAGCTCTCCGGGAGATACGCAGTATTTT. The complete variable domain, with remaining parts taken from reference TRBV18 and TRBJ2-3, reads NAGVMQNPRHLVRRRGQEARLRCSPMKGHSHVYWYRQLPEEGLKFMVYLQKENIIDESGMPKERFSAEFPKEGPSILRIQQVVRGDSAAYFCASSPGDTQYFGPGTRLTVL.

CDR3 region: CASRSQGNRNQPQHF. The CDR3 nucleotides are TGTGCCAGTAGGAGTCAGGGAAATAGGAATCAGCCCCAGCATTTT. This chain joins TRBV19 and TRBJ1-5; D possibly corresponds to TRBD1 (5 bases). There are 15 residues in the CDR3. CDR1 is LNHDA and CDR2 is SQIVND in the germline V gene (reference sequence). Between the trimmed V and J ends, which lost 6 bases and 4 bases, there was a span of 16 bases.

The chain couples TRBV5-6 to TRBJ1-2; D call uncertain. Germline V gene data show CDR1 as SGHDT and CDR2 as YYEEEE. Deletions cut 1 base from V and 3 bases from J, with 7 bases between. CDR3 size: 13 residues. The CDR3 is CASSLPGDYGYTF. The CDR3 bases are TGTGCCAGCAGCTTGCCCGGGGACTATGGCTACACCTTC.